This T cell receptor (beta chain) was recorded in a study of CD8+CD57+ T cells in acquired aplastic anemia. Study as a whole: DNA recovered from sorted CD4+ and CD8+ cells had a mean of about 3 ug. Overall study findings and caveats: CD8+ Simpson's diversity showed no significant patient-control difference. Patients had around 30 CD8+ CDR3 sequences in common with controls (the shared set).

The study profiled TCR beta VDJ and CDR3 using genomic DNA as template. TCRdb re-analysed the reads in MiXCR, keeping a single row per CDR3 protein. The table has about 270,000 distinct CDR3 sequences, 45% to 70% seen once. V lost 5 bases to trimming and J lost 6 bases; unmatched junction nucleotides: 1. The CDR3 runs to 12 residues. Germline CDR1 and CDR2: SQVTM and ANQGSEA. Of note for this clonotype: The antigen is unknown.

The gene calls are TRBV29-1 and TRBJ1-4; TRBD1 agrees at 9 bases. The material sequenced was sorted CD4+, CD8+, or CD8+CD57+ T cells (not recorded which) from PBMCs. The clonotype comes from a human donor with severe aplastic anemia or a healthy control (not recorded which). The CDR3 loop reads CSVRTGDEKLFF. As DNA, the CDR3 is TGCAGCGTTCGGACAGGGGATGAAAAACTGTTTTTT.